The table lists the clone carrying this T cell receptor (beta chain) with a few counts. The antigen is unknown. These data come from a study of T cells after yellow fever vaccination. Overall study results and limits: Subsequent to the booster, the majority of primary-vaccination clones reappeared (96% CD4, about 90% CD8). The CD4 compartment and the CD8 compartment contained a small share of clonotypes in common.

V was pared by 3 bases and J by 3 bases, with 18 bases between. Germline V CDR1 and CDR2: SGDLS, YYNGEE. The CDR3 is made up of 16 amino acids. Template-switching 5'RACE yielded the TCR cDNA; a universal primer site and UMIs were added in the process. TCRdb analysed the 5' RACE reads with MiXCR anew, one entry per CDR3 protein. The sample holds around 180,000 distinct CDR3 sequences, approximately 6.2% seen once. Sequenced here: CD4+ T cells sorted from PBMCs, sampled on the day of the first yellow fever vaccination. The sequence came from a man aged 18 to 30 who received the YFV17D yellow fever vaccine. The J gene is TRBJ1-1, the V gene TRBV9; weak D call: TRBD1 (5 bases). The CDR3 loop is CASSGPQVTPYTEAFF. CDR3 bases: TGTGCCAGCAGCGGGCCACAGGTCACCCCCTACACTGAAGCTTTCTTT.